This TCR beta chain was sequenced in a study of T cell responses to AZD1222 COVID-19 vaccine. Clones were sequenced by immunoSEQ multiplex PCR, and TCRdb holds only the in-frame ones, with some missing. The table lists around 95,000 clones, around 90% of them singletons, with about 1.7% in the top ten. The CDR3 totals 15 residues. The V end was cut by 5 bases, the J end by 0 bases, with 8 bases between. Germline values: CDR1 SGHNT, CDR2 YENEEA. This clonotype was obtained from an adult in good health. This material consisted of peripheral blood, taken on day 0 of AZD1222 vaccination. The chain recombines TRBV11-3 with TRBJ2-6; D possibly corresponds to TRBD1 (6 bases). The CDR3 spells CASSLQGSGANVLTF. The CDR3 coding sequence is TGTGCCAGCAGCCTACAGGGCTCTGGGGCCAACGTCCTGACTTTC.